Listed here are 20 T cell receptor beta chains from one sample, sequenced in a study of blood T cell repertoires in COVID-19. The protocol was immunoSEQ multiplex PCR, while the TCRdb copy is restricted to in-frame clones and leaves out a portion. The profile covers roughly 120,000 clones, with roughly 74% appearing a single time and approximately 5.9% taken by the ten largest. Sequencing was carried out using peripheral blood. Receptors were obtained from a man older than 75 with COVID-19, enrolled during active disease.

The CDR3 here is CASSSSGGTDTQYF. CDR3 sequence (DNA): TGTGCCAGTAGTAGTAGCGGAGGCACAGATACGCAGTATTTT. The chain combines TRBV19 with TRBJ2-3, with a weak D call TRBD2 (6 bases). Per the germline V gene, CDR1 is LNHDA and CDR2 is SQIVND (reference sequence). The CDR3 is 14 residues long. The V end lost 4 bases, the J end lost 1 base, and 9 bases lay between the germline ends.

V usage is TRBV4-2 and J usage is TRBJ1-2; D perhaps matches TRBD1 (5 bases). Germline values: CDR1 LGHNA, CDR2 YNFKEQ. Trimming cost V 3 bases and J 9 bases, with 14 bases left between them. The CDR3 runs to 13 residues. CDR3 nucleotides: TGTGCCAGCAGCCACTCAGGGATGGAAAGCTACACCTTC. It is translated as CASSHSGMESYTF.

The chain couples TRBV9 to TRBJ2-2; D not certain. The CDR3 length is 14 residues. CDR1 and CDR2 from the germline V gene are SGDLS and YYNGEE. The V end was cut by 5 bases, the J end by 1 base, with 9 bases between. Here the CDR3 reads CASRLEWNTGELFF. CDR3 nucleotides: TGTGCCAGCAGGCTAGAATGGAACACCGGGGAGCTGTTTTTT.

The V gene is TRBV9, the J gene TRBJ2-1; 10 positions agree with TRBD2. CDR3 length: 17 residues. After removal of 4 bases from V and 0 bases from J, the junction contained 7 bases not matched to a gene. Germline V lookup: CDR1 SGDLS, CDR2 YYNGEE. The CDR3 here is CASSQTTSGFSYNEQFF. The CDR3 DNA reads TGTGCCAGCAGCCAGACGACTAGCGGGTTCTCCTACAATGAGCAGTTCTTC.

The genes are TRBV6-6 and TRBJ1-6; D might be TRBD1 (6 bases). Trimming shortened V by 5 bases and J by 0 bases, and 17 bases separated the two germline ends. CDR1 MNHNY and CDR2 SVGAGI come from the germline V gene (reference sequence). CDR3 length: 18 amino acids. In DNA form, the CDR3 reads TGTGCCAGCAGTCTCACGGGACACTCGGACTCCTATAATTCACCCCTCCACTTT. Residues: CASSLTGHSDSYNSPLHF.

This clone was picked up a small number of times. The chain employs TRBV28 and TRBJ2-5, with 8 positions matching TRBD2. CDR1 MDHEN and CDR2 SYDVKM come from the germline V gene. After removal of 4 bases from V and 2 bases from J, the junction contained 6 bases not matched to a gene. The CDR3 is made up of 15 amino acids. The CDR3 coding sequence is TGTGCCAGCAGTTACCCCGGGAGGGGTCAAGAGACCCAGTACTTC. Translating gives CASSYPGRGQETQYF.

This rearrangement joins TRBV28 to TRBJ2-7; maybe TRBD1 (6 bases). V was clipped by 8 bases and J by 1 base, with 12 bases between them. CDR3 length: 13 residues. Germline V lookup: CDR1 MDHEN, CDR2 SYDVKM. The CDR3: CASGGQLSYEQYF. CDR3 DNA: TGTGCCAGCGGAGGACAGCTTTCCTACGAGCAGTACTTC.

The chain links TRBV5-1 to TRBJ2-3; 9 nucleotides agree with TRBD1. Germline V lookup: CDR1 SGHRS, CDR2 YFSETQ. The CDR3 has 14 amino acids. V was clipped by 3 bases and J by 3 bases; unmatched bases: 2. Written as DNA, the CDR3 is TGCGCCAGCAGCTGGGACAGGGTTACAGATACGCAGTATTTT. Residues: CASSWDRVTDTQYF.

With regard to this clone: Other DNA sequences within the sample encode an identical CDR3. V and J are TRBV19 and TRBJ2-5; a weak D match, TRBD1 (6 bases). Germline V gene data show CDR1 as LNHDA and CDR2 as SQIVND (reference sequence). The CDR3 is 12 amino acids. Trimming shortened V by 8 bases and J by 4 bases, and 11 bases separated the two germline ends. In DNA form, the CDR3 reads TGTGCCAGTCGACAGGCCGGAGAGACCCAGTACTTC. It yields the protein CASRQAGETQYF.

The V call is TRBV2, the J call TRBJ1-5, with TRBD1 as a possible D gene (5 bases). Germline lookup yields CDR1 SNHLY and CDR2 FYNNEI. Trimming took 6 bases from V and 1 from J, leaving 13 bases between them. There are 15 residues in the CDR3. CDR3 sequence (DNA): TGTGCCAGCAGCCGGGACTCCGGGAGCAATCAGCCCCAGCATTTT. Its protein is CASSRDSGSNQPQHF. The full variable domain, with the rest looked up from reference TRBV2 and TRBJ1-5, is EPEVTQTPSHQVTQMGQEVILRCVPISNHLYFYWYRQILGQKVEFLVSFYNNEISEKSEIFDDQFSVERPDGSNFTLKIRSTKLEDSAMYFCASSRDSGSNQPQHFGDGTRLSIL.

The chain employs TRBV27 and TRBJ2-1, with 9 bases aligning to TRBD1. The CDR3 totals 15 residues. The germline CDR1 and CDR2 sequences are MNHEY and SMNVEV (reference sequence). V was pared by 11 bases and J by 6 bases, with 14 bases of the junction left unmatched. CDR3: CAASSGQGFSNEQFF. The CDR3 DNA follows: TGTGCCGCCAGCTCGGGACAGGGTTTTTCCAATGAGCAGTTCTTC.

This chain connects TRBV7-3 to TRBJ2-3, with 8 bases matching TRBD2. With 5 bases clipped from V and 4 bases from J, the junction kept 11 bases outside the gene matches. This CDR3 is built from 16 residues. CDR1 is SGHTA and CDR2 is FQGTGA in the germline V gene. The DNA for the CDR3 is TGTGCCAGCAGCCTCGGGACTAGTTATTTAGCAGATACGCAGTATTTT. Its translation: CASSLGTSYLADTQYF.

The chain uses TRBV5-8 and TRBJ2-3; D gene ambiguous. V lost 4 bases, J lost 6 bases, and 15 bases lay in between. This CDR3 is 14 amino acids long. CDR1 is SGHTS and CDR2 is YDEGEE in the germline V gene. The chain's CDR3 is CASSRFSAGDTQYF. DNA for the CDR3: TGTGCCAGCAGCCGTTTTTCGGCAGGCGATACGCAGTATTTT.

The chain joins TRBV4-3 to TRBJ2-2, with 8 bases fitting TRBD2. Germline values: CDR1 LGHNA, CDR2 YSLEER. V shed 0 bases, J shed 1 base, and the junction held 7 bases outside the gene matches. This CDR3 spans 18 amino acids. The CDR3 coding sequence is TGCGCCAGCAGCCAAGAGTTAATAGCGGGATTGAACACCGGGGAGCTGTTTTTT. Translating gives CASSQELIAGLNTGELFF.

This clone was recorded only once. The chain links TRBV9 to TRBJ2-2; D may be TRBD2 (6 bases). V was pared by 4 bases and J by 2 bases, with 21 bases between. This CDR3 contains 18 residues. CDR1 and CDR2 from the germline V gene are SGDLS and YYNGEE. The CDR3 nucleotides read TGTGCCAGCAGCTCACTGATTGGAGGGACTGTTAACACCGGGGAGCTGTTTTTT. This translates into CASSSLIGGTVNTGELFF.

CDR3 DNA sequence: TGTGCCAGCAGCGTAGGAGGTAGCGGGACGGCTGAGCAGTTCTTC. Translating it yields CASSVGGSGTAEQFF. The chain recombines TRBV9 with TRBJ2-1; 8 nucleotides align to TRBD2. The CDR3 is 15 residues long. CDR1 and CDR2 (germline): SGDLS, YYNGEE. With 0 bases clipped from V and 9 bases from J, the junction kept 8 bases outside the gene matches.

V usage is TRBV5-1 and J usage is TRBJ1-2, with 10 bases that match TRBD1. Germline CDR1 SGHRS, CDR2 YFSETQ. Losses at the gene ends were 4 bases for V and 5 bases for J; bases not matched to a gene: 11. CDR3 length equals 16 residues. The CDR3 DNA reads TGCGCCAGCAGCCCGGGGTCGACAGGGGGCGGTTATGGCTACACCTTC. As protein: CASSPGSTGGGYGYTF.

This rearrangement joins TRBV6-5 to TRBJ1-5, with 9 positions matching TRBD1. The CDR3 has 15 amino acids. Germline V CDR1 and CDR2: MNHEY, SVGAGI. Losses at the gene ends were 4 bases for V and 2 bases for J; bases not matched to a gene: 3. The CDR3, as DNA: TGTGCCAGCAGTTCCAGGACAGGGGGCAATCAGCCCCAGCATTTT. Protein sequence: CASSSRTGGNQPQHF.

The chain links TRBV9 to TRBJ2-5, with 9 positions matching TRBD1. CDR3 length equals 16 residues. V lost 0 bases to trimming and J lost 1 base; unmatched junction nucleotides: 4. Germline V CDR1 and CDR2: SGDLS, YYNGEE. As DNA, the CDR3 is TGTGCCAGCAGCGTAGGAACAGGGGGCATCCAAGAGACCCAGTACTTC. Translated: CASSVGTGGIQETQYF.

The V gene is TRBV5-1, the J gene TRBJ2-4, with D possibly being TRBD2 (5 bases). The CDR3 is made up of 13 amino acids. With 0 bases removed from V and 7 bases from J, the gap between germline ends came to 8 bases. CDR1 is SGHRS, CDR2 YFSETQ, per germline. The CDR3, as DNA: TGCGCCAGCAGCTTGGCCGGGGAGAACATTCAGTACTTC. Residues: CASSLAGENIQYF.